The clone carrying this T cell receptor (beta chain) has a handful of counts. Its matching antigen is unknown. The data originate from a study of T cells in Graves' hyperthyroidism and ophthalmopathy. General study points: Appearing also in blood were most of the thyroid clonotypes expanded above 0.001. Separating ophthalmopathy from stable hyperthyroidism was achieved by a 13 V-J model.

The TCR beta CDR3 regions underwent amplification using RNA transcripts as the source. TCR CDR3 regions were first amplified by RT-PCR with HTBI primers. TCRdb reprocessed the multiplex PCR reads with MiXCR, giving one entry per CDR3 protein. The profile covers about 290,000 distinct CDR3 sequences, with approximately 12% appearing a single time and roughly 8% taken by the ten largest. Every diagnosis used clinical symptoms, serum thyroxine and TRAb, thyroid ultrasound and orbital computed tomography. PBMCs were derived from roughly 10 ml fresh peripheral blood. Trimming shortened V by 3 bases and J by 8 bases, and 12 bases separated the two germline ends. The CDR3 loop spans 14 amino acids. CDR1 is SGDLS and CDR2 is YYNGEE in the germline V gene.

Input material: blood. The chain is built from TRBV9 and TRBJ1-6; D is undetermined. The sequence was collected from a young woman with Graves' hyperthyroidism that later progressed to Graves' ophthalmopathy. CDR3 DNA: TGTGCCAGCAGCGCCGACCTCTCGGATTCACCCCTCCACTTT. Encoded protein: CASSADLSDSPLHF.